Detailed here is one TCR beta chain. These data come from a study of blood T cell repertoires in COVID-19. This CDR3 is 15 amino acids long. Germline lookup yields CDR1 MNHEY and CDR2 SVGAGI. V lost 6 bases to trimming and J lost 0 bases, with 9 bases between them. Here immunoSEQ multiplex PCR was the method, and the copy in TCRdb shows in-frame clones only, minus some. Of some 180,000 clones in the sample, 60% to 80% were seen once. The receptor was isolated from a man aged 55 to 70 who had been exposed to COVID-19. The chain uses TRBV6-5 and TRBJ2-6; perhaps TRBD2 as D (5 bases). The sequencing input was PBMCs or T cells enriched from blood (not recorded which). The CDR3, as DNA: TGTGCCAGCAGCAACCGGGACTCTGGGGCCAACGTCCTGACTTTC. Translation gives CASSNRDSGANVLTF.